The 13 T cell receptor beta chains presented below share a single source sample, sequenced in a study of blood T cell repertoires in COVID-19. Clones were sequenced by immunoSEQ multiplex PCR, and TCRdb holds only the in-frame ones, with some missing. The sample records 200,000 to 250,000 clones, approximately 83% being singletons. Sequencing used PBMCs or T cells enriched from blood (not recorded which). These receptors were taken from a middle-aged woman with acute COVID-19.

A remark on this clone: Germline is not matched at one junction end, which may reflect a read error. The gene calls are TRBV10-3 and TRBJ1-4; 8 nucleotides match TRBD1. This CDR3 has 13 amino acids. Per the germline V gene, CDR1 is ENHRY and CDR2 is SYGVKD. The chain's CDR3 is CAISETHRTGSLF. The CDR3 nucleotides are TGTGCCATCAGTGAGACTCATAGGACAGGGTCCCTTTTT.

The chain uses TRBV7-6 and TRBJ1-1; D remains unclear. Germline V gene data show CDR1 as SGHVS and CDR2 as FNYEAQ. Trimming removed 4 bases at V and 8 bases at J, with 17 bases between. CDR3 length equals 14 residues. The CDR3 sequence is CASSSREKHWEAFF. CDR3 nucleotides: TGTGCCAGCAGCTCCCGGGAGAAACACTGGGAAGCTTTCTTT.

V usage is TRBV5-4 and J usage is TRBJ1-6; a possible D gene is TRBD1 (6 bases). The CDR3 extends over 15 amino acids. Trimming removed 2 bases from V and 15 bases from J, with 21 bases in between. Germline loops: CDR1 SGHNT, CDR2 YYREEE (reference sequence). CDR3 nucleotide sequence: TGTGCCAGCAGCTTACCGACAGGCCCAGGGGAAGTCCTCCACTTT. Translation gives CASSLPTGPGEVLHF.

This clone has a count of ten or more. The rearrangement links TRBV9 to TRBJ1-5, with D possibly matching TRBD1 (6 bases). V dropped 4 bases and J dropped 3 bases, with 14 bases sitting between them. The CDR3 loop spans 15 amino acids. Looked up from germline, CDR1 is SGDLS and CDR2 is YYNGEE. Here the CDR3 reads CASSPRGGYNQPQHF. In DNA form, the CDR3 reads TGTGCCAGCAGCCCTAGGGGGGGGTACAATCAGCCCCAGCATTTT. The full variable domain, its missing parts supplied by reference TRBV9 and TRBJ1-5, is DSGVTQTPKHLITATGQRVTLRCSPRSGDLSVYWYQQSLDQGLQFLIQYYNGEERAKGNILERFSAQQFPDLHSELNLSSLELGDSALYFCASSPRGGYNQPQHFGDGTRLSIL.

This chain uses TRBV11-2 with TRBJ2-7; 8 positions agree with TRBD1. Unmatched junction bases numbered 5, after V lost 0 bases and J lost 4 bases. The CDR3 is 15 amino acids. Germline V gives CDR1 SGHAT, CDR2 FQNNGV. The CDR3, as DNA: TGTGCCAGCAGCTTAGACGAAGGGACAGGATACGAGCAGTACTTC. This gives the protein CASSLDEGTGYEQYF.

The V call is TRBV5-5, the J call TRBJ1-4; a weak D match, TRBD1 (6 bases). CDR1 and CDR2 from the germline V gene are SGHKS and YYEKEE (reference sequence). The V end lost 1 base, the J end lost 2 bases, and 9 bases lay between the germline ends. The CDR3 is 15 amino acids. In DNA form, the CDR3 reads TGTGCCAGCAGCTTGTGGGGGCAGACTAATGAAAAACTGTTTTTT. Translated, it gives CASSLWGQTNEKLFF.

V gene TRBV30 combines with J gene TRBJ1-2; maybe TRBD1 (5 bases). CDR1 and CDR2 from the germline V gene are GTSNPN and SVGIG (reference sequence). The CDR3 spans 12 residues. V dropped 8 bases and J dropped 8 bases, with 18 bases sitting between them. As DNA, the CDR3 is TGTGCCCGTCATGGGACTATAGGCGGCTACACCTTC. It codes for CARHGTIGGYTF.

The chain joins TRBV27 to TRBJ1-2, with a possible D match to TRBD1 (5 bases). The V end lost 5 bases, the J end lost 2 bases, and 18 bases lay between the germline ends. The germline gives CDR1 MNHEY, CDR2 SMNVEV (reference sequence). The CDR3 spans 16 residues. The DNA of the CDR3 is TGTGCCAGCAGTATTGGGGGGTCAGGTGGGAACTATGGCTACACCTTC. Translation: CASSIGGSGGNYGYTF.

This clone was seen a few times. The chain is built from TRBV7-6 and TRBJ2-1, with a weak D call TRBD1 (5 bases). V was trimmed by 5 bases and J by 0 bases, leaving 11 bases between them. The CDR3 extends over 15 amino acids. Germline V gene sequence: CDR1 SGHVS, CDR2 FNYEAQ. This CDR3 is CASSPLRGSYNEQFF. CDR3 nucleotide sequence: TGTGCCAGCAGCCCCCTAAGGGGCTCCTACAATGAGCAGTTCTTC.

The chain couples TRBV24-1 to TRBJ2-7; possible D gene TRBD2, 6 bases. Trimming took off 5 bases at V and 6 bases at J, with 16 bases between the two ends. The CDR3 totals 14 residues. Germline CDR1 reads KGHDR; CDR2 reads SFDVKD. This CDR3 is CATSVEGGTGEQYF. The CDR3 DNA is TGTGCCACCAGTGTGGAGGGAGGAACAGGCGAGCAGTACTTC.

The CDR3 nucleotides are TGTGCCAGCAGCTTTAGAGGGGGTGCCACCGGGGAGCTGTTTTTT. Protein sequence: CASSFRGGATGELFF. The V and J genes are TRBV7-3 and TRBJ2-2, with a tentative D call TRBD1 (6 bases). V lost 3 bases and J 4 bases, leaving 12 bases between the germline ends. The CDR3 runs to 15 residues. Germline CDR1 and CDR2: SGHTA and FQGTGA. Full variable domain (outside the CDR3, taken from reference TRBV7-3 and TRBJ2-2): GAGVSQTPSNKVTEKGKYVELRCDPISGHTALYWYRQSLGQGPEFLIYFQGTGAADDSGLPNDRFFAVRPEGSVSTLKIQRTERGDSAVYLCASSFRGGATGELFFGEGSRLTVL.

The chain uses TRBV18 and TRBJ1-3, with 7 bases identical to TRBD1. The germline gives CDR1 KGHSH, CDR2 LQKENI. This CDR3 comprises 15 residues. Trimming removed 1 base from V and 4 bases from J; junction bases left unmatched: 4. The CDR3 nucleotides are TGTGCCAGCTCACCACGGTCGACAGGGGGAAACACCATATATTTT. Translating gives CASSPRSTGGNTIYF.

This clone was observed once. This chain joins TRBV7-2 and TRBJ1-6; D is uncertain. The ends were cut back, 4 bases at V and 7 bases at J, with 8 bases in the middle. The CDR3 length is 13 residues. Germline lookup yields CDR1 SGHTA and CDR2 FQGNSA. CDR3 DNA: TGTGCCAGCAGCTCGCGAGCCAATTCACCCCTCCACTTT. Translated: CASSSRANSPLHF.